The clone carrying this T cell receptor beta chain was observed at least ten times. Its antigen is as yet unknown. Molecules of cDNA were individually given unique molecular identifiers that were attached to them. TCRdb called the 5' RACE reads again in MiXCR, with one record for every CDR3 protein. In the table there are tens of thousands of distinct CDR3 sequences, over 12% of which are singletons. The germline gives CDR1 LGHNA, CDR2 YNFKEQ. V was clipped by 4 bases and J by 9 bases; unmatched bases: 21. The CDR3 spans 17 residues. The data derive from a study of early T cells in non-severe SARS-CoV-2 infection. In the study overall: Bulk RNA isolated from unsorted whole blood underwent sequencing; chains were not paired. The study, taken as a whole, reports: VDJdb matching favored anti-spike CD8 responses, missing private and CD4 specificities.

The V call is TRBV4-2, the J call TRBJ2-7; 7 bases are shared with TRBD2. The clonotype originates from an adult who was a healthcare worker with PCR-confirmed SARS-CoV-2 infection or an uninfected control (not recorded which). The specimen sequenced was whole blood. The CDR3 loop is CASSPTRSSGTNSGQYF. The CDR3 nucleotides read TGTGCCAGCAGCCCAACCAGATCCAGCGGGACTAACTCCGGGCAGTACTTC.